The TCR beta chain under discussion was sequenced for a study of molecular identifiers for immune sequencing clone quantification. General study results and limits: Spiked Jurkat TCR RNA equivalent to one cell was reportedly detectable in around 980,000 naive cells.

TCRdb independently ran MiXCR on the PCR reads; one entry per CDR3 protein. Altogether approximately 670,000 distinct CDR3 sequences are present, 15% to 20% being singletons, with the ten largest covering roughly 0.83%. CDR3 length: 15 amino acids. V lost 4 bases, J lost 4 bases, and 17 bases lay in between. Worth noting for this clonotype: Its antigen is unknown. This clone may be a read error of a much larger clone one base away.

The sequence came from a human donor in good health. Some libraries in this study had Jurkat cell RNA spiked in. The chain is built from TRBV12-3 or TRBV12-4 and TRBJ2-7; D uncertain. Sequencing was carried out using naive CD8+ T cells from blood, with Jurkat cell RNA spiked in. Described subset: FACS-sorted CD8+CD4-CCR7+CD45RA+ naive T cells. In nucleotides, the CDR3 is TGTGCCAGCAGTTCCCCGGTGGGTTCTTGGTACGAGCAGTACTTC. Protein: CASSSPVGSWYEQYF.